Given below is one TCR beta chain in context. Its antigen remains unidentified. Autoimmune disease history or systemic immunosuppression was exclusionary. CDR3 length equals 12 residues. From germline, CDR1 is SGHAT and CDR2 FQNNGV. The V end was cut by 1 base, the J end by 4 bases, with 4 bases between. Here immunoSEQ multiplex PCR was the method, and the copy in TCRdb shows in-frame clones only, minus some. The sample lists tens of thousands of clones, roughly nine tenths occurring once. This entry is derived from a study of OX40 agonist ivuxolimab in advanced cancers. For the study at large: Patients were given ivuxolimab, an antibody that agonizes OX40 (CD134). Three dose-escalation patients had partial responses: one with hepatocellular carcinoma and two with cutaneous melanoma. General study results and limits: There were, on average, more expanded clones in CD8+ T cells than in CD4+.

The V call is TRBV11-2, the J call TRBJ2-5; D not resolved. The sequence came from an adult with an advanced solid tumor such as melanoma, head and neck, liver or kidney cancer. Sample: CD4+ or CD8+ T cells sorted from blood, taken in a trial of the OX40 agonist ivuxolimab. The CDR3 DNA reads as TGTGCCAGCAGCTTAGGTCGAGAGACCCAGTACTTC. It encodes CASSLGRETQYF.